The entry below gives a single T cell receptor (beta chain) sequence along with its context. Its target is unknown. Time point: persistent/refractory GD, antithyroid drugs over 5 years with positive TRAb. The authors made the TCR library using RNA they extracted from PBMCs. HTBI primers from iRepertoire and Arm-PCR of CDR3 regions yielded the TCR beta libraries. MiXCR, run by TCRdb on the multiplex PCR reads, gives a single entry per CDR3 protein. Here the sample spans some 370,000 distinct CDR3 sequences, roughly 23% being singletons. The V gene end was trimmed by 6 bases and the J gene end by 7 bases; junction bases not matched to a gene: 9. From germline, CDR1 is MDHEN and CDR2 SYDVKM. The CDR3 contains 15 residues. This sample was taken from a study of regulatory T cells in long-lasting Graves disease. Study results and caveats: Compared with new cases, persistent Graves' patients showed reduced TCR diversity.

The specimen comprised peripheral blood mononuclear cells (PBMCs), sampled when the disease was refractory, from a patient treated with antithyroid drugs. This TCR derives from a middle-aged woman with Graves disease. The rearrangement joins TRBV28 to TRBJ2-1; 10 bases line up with TRBD2. CDR3 sequence (DNA): TGTGCCAGCAGGGCCACTAGCGGGATCTTGAATGAGCAGTTCTTC. Translated: CASRATSGILNEQFF.